These T cell receptor beta chains were read from a single sample in a study of T cell changes during pregnancy in multiple sclerosis. The table came from immunoSEQ multiplex PCR; TCRdb's copy has only in-frame clones and leaves some out. The repertoire holds some 38,000 clones, more than 75% seen once, with about 7% in the top ten. This material consisted of CD8+ T cells from peripheral blood mononuclear cells, taken in the third trimester of pregnancy. The source of these receptors is a female donor with multiple sclerosis, enrolled in a pregnancy study. Each CDR3 is given with its conserved first and last residue. D genes are given only for firm matches. Clone size is given for some rows only: seen once, a few or many times, or a class if the clone is expanded.

TRBV2	-	TRBD1	TRBJ2-3	CASSDGGQGRGDTQYF	TGTGCCAGCAGTGATGGGGGACAGGGTAGGGGAGATACGCAGTATTTT
TRBV30	-	TRBD2	TRBJ2-5	CAWGGGGGLETQYF	TGTGCCTGGGGCGGCGGGGGGGGCCTGGAGACCCAGTACTTC
TRBV7-8	-	-	TRBJ1-6	CASSLRDLNSPLHF	TGTGCCAGCAGCTTACGGGATCTGAATTCACCCCTCCACTTT
TRBV6-6	-	-	TRBJ2-7	CASSFISYEQYF	TGTGCCAGCAGTTTCATCAGCTACGAGCAGTACTTC
TRBV19	-	TRBD1	TRBJ2-7	CASSIRPQGGSYEQYF	TGTGCCAGTAGTATAAGGCCACAGGGGGGATCCTACGAGCAGTACTTC
TRBV6-1	-	-	TRBJ1-5	CASSEWGQGSNQPQHF	TGTGCCAGCAGTGAATGGGGGCAGGGCAGCAATCAGCCCCAGCATTTT
TRBV9	-	-	TRBJ1-1	CASSADAGSEAFF	TGTGCCAGCAGCGCCGACGCGGGAAGCGAAGCTTTCTTT
TRBV2	once	TRBD2	TRBJ2-7	CASTEEAGVLSSYEQYF	TGTGCCAGCACTGAGGAAGCGGGGGTCCTCAGCTCCTACGAGCAGTACTTC
TRBV18	-	TRBD1	TRBJ1-1	CASSPPKAGGKDEAFF	TGTGCCAGCTCACCACCGAAGGCAGGGGGAAAGGATGAAGCTTTCTTT
TRBV5-6	-	-	TRBJ1-2	CASSLGQVDYGYTF	TGTGCCAGCAGCTTGGGACAGGTCGACTATGGCTACACCTTC
TRBV6-1	-	-	TRBJ2-3	CASSAGDTDTQYF	TGTGCCAGCAGTGCGGGGGACACAGATACGCAGTATTTT
TRBV5-1	-	TRBD2	TRBJ2-1	CASSFEGSRGGAGEQFF	TGCGCCAGCAGCTTTGAAGGGAGCCGCGGGGGGGCTGGTGAGCAGTTCTTC
TRBV6-4	-	-	TRBJ1-5	CASRERDRNQPQHF	TGTGCCAGCAGGGAGAGGGATCGCAATCAGCCCCAGCATTTT
TRBV6-1	-	-	TRBJ1-1	CASSAGKSEAFF	TGTGCCAGCAGTGCAGGGAAAAGTGAAGCTTTCTTT
TRBV6-4	-	TRBD1	TRBJ1-5	CASRPTGGRYQPQHF	TGTGCCAGCAGACCAACAGGGGGTCGATATCAGCCCCAGCATTTT
TRBV13	-	-	TRBJ2-5	CASSLRGFVGETQYF	TGTGCCAGCAGCTTACGGGGGTTCGTCGGAGAGACCCAGTACTTC
TRBV4-3	-	-	TRBJ2-1	CASSPHHGGQINEQFF	TGCGCCAGCAGCCCCCATCATGGAGGACAGATCAATGAGCAGTTCTTC
TRBV28	-	TRBD1	TRBJ2-7	CASSLPGTGGLEQYF	TGTGCCAGCAGTTTGCCGGGGACAGGGGGACTCGAGCAGTACTTC
TRBV10-3	-	TRBD1	TRBJ2-7	CATANNDRGIGEQYF	TGTGCCACCGCCAACAACGACAGGGGAATTGGCGAGCAGTACTTC
TRBV4-1	-	-	TRBJ1-2	CASSLRQDPTYGYTF	TGCGCCAGCAGCCTAAGACAGGATCCGACCTATGGCTACACCTTC
TRBV10-3	few	-	TRBJ1-1	CAISEAGVNTEAFF	TGTGCCATCAGTGAGGCGGGGGTGAACACTGAAGCTTTCTTT
TRBV6-1	-	-	TRBJ2-2	CASSVHGGELFF	TGTGCCAGCAGTGTTCACGGCGGGGAGCTGTTTTTT
TRBV5-4	once	TRBD1	TRBJ2-7	CASSDRGTHEQYF	TGTGCCAGCAGCGACAGGGGAACCCACGAGCAGTACTTC
TRBV4-3	-	TRBD1	TRBJ1-4	CASSQAFLGTGLEKLFF	TGCGCCAGCAGCCAAGCTTTTCTTGGGACAGGACTTGAAAAACTGTTTTTT
TRBV2	-	-	TRBJ2-3	CASSPLWDKDTQYF	TGTGCCAGCAGTCCCTTATGGGACAAAGATACGCAGTATTTT
TRBV4-2	medium-sized	-	TRBJ2-7	CASSPLGVTYEQYF	TGTGCCAGCAGCCCTCTAGGGGTGACCTACGAGCAGTACTTC
TRBV28	-	TRBD1	TRBJ1-6	CASLARGSSYNSPLHF	TGTGCCAGTTTAGCCAGGGGGAGCTCCTATAATTCACCCCTCCACTTT
TRBV6-5	-	TRBD2	TRBJ2-1	CASSYGGGVDNEQFF	TGTGCCAGCAGTTACGGCGGGGGGGTCGACAATGAGCAGTTCTTC
TRBV28	-	TRBD1	TRBJ1-5	CASRGQGDVQPQHF	TGTGCCAGCCGCGGACAGGGAGACGTACAGCCCCAGCATTTT
TRBV5-1	-	TRBD1	TRBJ1-6	CASSWTGGNSPLHF	TGCGCCAGCAGCTGGACAGGAGGGAATTCACCCCTCCACTTT
TRBV9	once	TRBD2	TRBJ2-3	CASSGGGEFTDTQYF	TGTGCCAGCAGCGGTGGGGGGGAGTTCACAGATACGCAGTATTTT
TRBV12-5	once	TRBD1	TRBJ1-2	CASGPYRGYGYTF	TGTGCTAGTGGCCCCTACAGGGGGTACGGCTACACCTTC
TRBV29-1	-	-	TRBJ2-1	CSVEREAGEQFF	TGCAGCGTTGAGAGGGAGGCGGGTGAGCAGTTCTTC
TRBV6-4	few	TRBD2	TRBJ2-7	CASSPFGGAHEQYF	TGTGCCAGCAGTCCTTTCGGGGGGGCCCACGAGCAGTACTTC
TRBV6-1	-	-	TRBJ2-1	CASSEVVRQGFNEQFF	TGTGCCAGCAGTGAAGTGGTGAGACAAGGATTCAATGAGCAGTTCTTC
TRBV7-8	once	TRBD1	TRBJ2-7	CASSPDRVEQYF	TGTGCCAGCAGCCCGGACAGGGTCGAGCAGTACTTC
TRBV4-3	-	-	TRBJ2-6	CASSQDLGANVLTF	TGCGCCAGCAGCCAAGATTTAGGGGCCAACGTCCTGACTTTC
TRBV27	-	-	TRBJ2-1	CASSWGPGAYNEQFF	TGTGCCAGCAGTTGGGGCCCAGGGGCCTACAATGAGCAGTTCTTC
TRBV7-2	-	TRBD1	TRBJ2-7	CASSQAPGGSYEQYF	TGCGCCAGCAGCCAAGCCCCAGGGGGCTCCTACGAGCAGTACTTC
TRBV2	-	-	TRBJ2-2	CASRTGSSNTGELFF	TGTGCCAGCAGAACAGGGTCATCGAACACCGGGGAGCTGTTTTTT
TRBV27	-	-	TRBJ1-4	CASSLRGPEEKLFF	TGTGCCAGCAGTTTGCGGGGGCCAGAGGAAAAACTGTTTTTT
TRBV4-1	once	TRBD1	TRBJ1-2	CASSQDRGTGISNYGYTF	TGCGCCAGCAGCCAAGATAGGGGGACAGGGATATCCAACTATGGCTACACCTTC
TRBV19	-	TRBD1	TRBJ1-5	CASGGGSNQPQHF	TGTGCCAGCGGAGGGGGCTCTAATCAGCCCCAGCATTTT